What follows is one TCR beta chain and its context. TCRdb's copy holds only in-frame clones and misses some; the assay was immunoSEQ multiplex PCR. The table records 67,000 or so clones, approximately 80% of them present only once. Trimming removed 5 bases from V and 5 bases from J; junction bases left unmatched: 6. Germline V gene lookup returns CDR1 MDHEN and CDR2 SYDVKM. This CDR3 comprises 15 residues. The sample originates from a study of blood T cell repertoires in COVID-19. The sequence was collected from a man between 65 and 79 years old with acute or convalescent COVID-19. The chain combines TRBV28 with TRBJ2-1, with 10 nucleotides matching TRBD2. The specimen sequenced was peripheral blood. The CDR3 DNA reads as TGTGCCAGCAGTCGGAGACTAGCGGGTCACAATGAGCAGTTCTTC. Translating it yields CASSRRLAGHNEQFF.